These T cell receptor beta chains were read from a single sample in a study of T cell responses to AZD1222 COVID-19 vaccine. Profiling relied on immunoSEQ multiplex PCR, and the TCRdb table lists in-frame clones only, not all of them. The sample includes around 120,000 clones, about 89% seen only once; the top ten take approximately 27%. Sequences were derived from peripheral blood, sampled on day 0 of AZD1222 vaccination. These receptors were obtained from an adult in good health. The CDR3 runs from the conserved cysteine through the conserved F or W. The order of the fields is J gene, D gene, clone size, V gene, CDR3 protein, CDR3 DNA. A D gene is named only where the DNA matches it firmly. Size is omitted from some rows. Given values are once, few, many or a class for expanded clones.

TRBJ2-2 | TRBD1 | . | TRBV7-3 | CASSSGTGAGELFF | TGTGCCAGCAGTTCCGGGACAGGGGCCGGGGAGCTGTTTTTT
TRBJ1-2 | TRBD1 | . | TRBV2 | CASSEDPPGQGYGYTF | TGTGCCAGCAGTGAAGATCCCCCGGGACAGGGCTATGGCTACACCTTC
TRBJ2-5 | . | . | TRBV6-5 | CASGSGSQGEAQYF | TGTGCCAGCGGCTCCGGCTCCCAAGGAGAGGCCCAGTACTTC
TRBJ2-5 | . | . | TRBV2 | CASSEPRWQTQYF | TGTGCCAGCAGTGAACCTAGATGGCAGACCCAGTACTTC
TRBJ1-4 | . | few | TRBV19 | CASRTLQGTNEKLFF | TGTGCCAGTAGAACTCTACAGGGCACTAATGAAAAACTGTTTTTT
TRBJ1-2 | TRBD1 | . | TRBV12-3/TRBV12-4 | CASSLARGHGYTF | TGTGCCAGCAGTTTAGCCAGGGGGCATGGCTACACCTTC
TRBJ2-7 | TRBD1 | . | TRBV27 | CASSRTGGSYEQYF | TGTGCCAGCAGTCGGACAGGGGGCTCCTACGAGCAGTACTTC
TRBJ1-5 | . | . | TRBV19 | CASSLGGPGPNQPQHF | TGTGCCAGTAGCCTCGGGGGCCCTGGTCCCAATCAGCCCCAGCATTTT
TRBJ1-1 | . | once | TRBV21-1 | CASSSWEAFF | TGTGCCAGCAGCAGCTGGGAAGCTTTCTTT
TRBJ1-2 | . | . | TRBV6-1 | CASSDVNYGYTF | TGTGCCAGCAGTGATGTTAACTATGGCTACACCTTC
TRBJ1-2 | TRBD1 | . | TRBV29-1 | CSGGQGGGYTF | TGCAGCGGGGGACAGGGCGGAGGCTACACCTTC
TRBJ2-7 | TRBD2 | once | TRBV6-4 | CASSPTSGGREQYF | TGTGCCAGCAGCCCGACTAGCGGGGGTAGAGAGCAGTACTTC
TRBJ2-1 | TRBD1 | . | TRBV6-4 | CASSPGQGDSEQFF | TGTGCCAGCAGTCCGGGACAGGGGGACTCTGAGCAGTTCTTC
TRBJ2-3 | . | . | TRBV29-1 | CSVEGRAGDTQYF | TGCAGCGTTGAAGGCAGAGCGGGAGATACGCAGTATTTT
TRBJ2-2 | . | . | TRBV5-6 | CASSWTALNTGELFF | TGTGCCAGCAGCTGGACTGCGCTCAACACCGGGGAGCTGTTTTTT
TRBJ2-7 | TRBD1 | once | TRBV5-1 | CASSSSTGTEQYF | TGCGCCAGCAGCTCTTCGACAGGGACCGAGCAGTACTTC
TRBJ2-7 | . | . | TRBV27 | CASSPWASPLEQYF | TGTGCCAGCAGTCCATGGGCCTCCCCCCTCGAGCAGTACTTC
TRBJ2-7 | TRBD1 | . | TRBV19 | CASEVSFGQGYEQYF | TGTGCCAGTGAAGTCTCATTTGGACAGGGGTACGAGCAGTACTTC
TRBJ1-1 | . | . | TRBV2 | CARDDPKIRFRAFF | TGTGCCCGCGACGACCCGAAAATCCGATTCCGGGCTTTCTTT
TRBJ1-1 | . | . | TRBV7-3 | CASSFQGLGNTEAFF | TGTGCCAGCAGCTTTCAGGGTTTGGGGAACACTGAAGCTTTCTTT
TRBJ1-5 | . | . | TRBV10-3 | CAISEYGGNQPQHF | TGTGCCATCAGTGAATATGGGGGCAATCAGCCCCAGCATTTT
TRBJ2-4 | . | . | TRBV3-1/TRBV3-2 | CASSRNSGLAKNIQYF | TGTGCCAGCAGCCGTAATAGCGGACTAGCCAAAAACATTCAGTACTTC
TRBJ2-1 | . | . | TRBV24-1 | CATSEASRDEQFF | TGTGCCACCAGTGAGGCCTCCAGGGATGAGCAGTTCTTC
TRBJ2-7 | . | . | TRBV19 | CASSMAAGLYEQYF | TGTGCCAGTAGTATGGCGGCGGGGCTGTACGAGCAGTACTTC
TRBJ2-7 | . | few | TRBV7-2 | CASSPGVSREQYF | TGTGCCAGCAGCCCCGGCGTTAGTAGGGAGCAGTACTTC
TRBJ2-7 | . | few | TRBV5-5 | CASTYQGSYEQYF | TGTGCCAGCACATATCAGGGTAGCTACGAGCAGTACTTC
TRBJ2-3 | . | . | TRBV29-1 | CSVEDPRGADTQYF | TGCAGCGTTGAAGATCCGAGGGGGGCAGATACGCAGTATTTT
TRBJ2-7 | . | . | TRBV29-1 | CSVDSQGPTSYEQYF | TGCAGCGTTGATAGTCAGGGACCTACTTCCTACGAGCAGTACTTC
TRBJ1-1 | . | . | TRBV4-2 | CASSQTSSNTEAFF | TGTGCCAGCAGCCAAACAAGTTCTAACACTGAAGCTTTCTTT
TRBJ2-5 | . | . | TRBV21-1 | CASSKGLAKERGETQYF | TGTGCCAGCAGCAAGGGACTAGCCAAGGAACGAGGGGAGACCCAGTACTTC
TRBJ1-5 | . | . | TRBV2 | CASSEREGDQPQHF | TGTGCCAGCAGTGAACGTGAGGGCGATCAGCCCCAGCATTTT
TRBJ1-1 | . | once | TRBV5-1 | CASSLRGTNTEAFF | TGCGCCAGCAGCTTGCGGGGCACAAACACTGAAGCTTTCTTT
TRBJ2-7 | . | . | TRBV4-1 | CASSQDPLREQYF | TGCGCCAGCAGCCAAGACCCGCTTCGCGAGCAGTACTTC
TRBJ2-6 | TRBD1 | . | TRBV7-2 | CASSLAGTGGAGANVLTF | TGTGCCAGCAGCTTAGCGGGGACAGGGGGCGCTGGGGCCAACGTCCTGACTTTC
TRBJ2-7 | TRBD2 | . | TRBV7-6 | CASSLVLAGAYEQYF | TGTGCCAGCAGCTTAGTACTAGCGGGGGCCTACGAGCAGTACTTC
TRBJ1-2 | . | . | TRBV29-1 | CSVEWGGREALYYGYTF | TGCAGCGTTGAATGGGGGGGAAGGGAGGCCTTGTACTATGGCTACACCTTC
TRBJ1-5 | TRBD1 | . | TRBV19 | CASSTKQGADYQPQHF | TGTGCCAGTAGTACCAAACAGGGGGCCGATTATCAGCCCCAGCATTTT
TRBJ2-7 | TRBD1 | once | TRBV7-8 | CASSRDRGRWYEQYF | TGTGCCAGCAGCCGGGACAGGGGGCGTTGGTACGAGCAGTACTTC
TRBJ1-1 | TRBD1 | . | TRBV27 | CASSVGPYRGGKRGNTEAFF | TGTGCCAGCAGTGTGGGGCCCTACAGGGGAGGGAAGCGTGGGAACACTGAAGCTTTCTTT
TRBJ2-5 | . | . | TRBV5-1 | CASSPDGKQETQYF | TGCGCCAGCAGCCCGGACGGAAAACAAGAGACCCAGTACTTC